The 7 T cell receptor beta chains below all came from one sample that was sequenced in a study of CD8+ T cells in alopecia areata (dated by TCRdb to the late 2010s). Sample time point, as interpreted from the label and publication: less than five weeks on oral tofacitinib. According to the study, the label for this sample's treatment or condition signals: oral pan-JAK inhibitor, 5-10 mg twice daily. Library construction relied on the immunoSEQ multiplex PCR assay. To provide template for TCR sequencing, every sample had RNA extracted and reverse transcribed into cDNA. TCRdb holds this immuneACCESS table with in-frame rearrangements only. Some clones are missing; in checked studies, unresolved V genes explain under half, and the rest has no known cause. Across this sample there are some 200,000 clones, with approximately 60% seen only once. The biggest ten clones account for over 3% of the sample.

The material was CD4+ T cells sorted from blood, obtained at week 4, from a patient treated with tofacitinib. The receptor source for this set is a human donor with alopecia areata.

This sequence joins TRBV28 and TRBJ1-2; D is unresolved. CDR1 and CDR2 (germline): MDHEN, SYDVKM. The CDR3 loop spans 12 amino acids. Trimming took off 1 base at V and 8 bases at J, with 8 bases between the two ends. DNA of the CDR3: TGTGCCAGCAGTTTATTGGGCCACGGCTACACCTTC. Its protein product is CASSLLGHGYTF.

This clone was seen only once. V gene TRBV29-1 combines with J gene TRBJ1-1; D is undetermined. Trimming cost V 3 bases and J 4 bases, with 6 bases left between them. The CDR3 loop spans 11 amino acids. Germline loops: CDR1 SQVTM, CDR2 ANQGSEA. CDR3 amino acids: CSVDHATEAFF. Written as DNA, the CDR3 is TGCAGCGTTGATCACGCCACTGAAGCTTTCTTT.

This clone came up a few times. The chain uses TRBV29-1 and TRBJ2-5, with D possibly being TRBD2 (5 bases). CDR3 length equals 13 residues. CDR1 is SQVTM, CDR2 ANQGSEA, per germline. Between the trimmed V and J ends, which lost 4 bases and 5 bases, there was a span of 14 bases. The CDR3 here is CSVGGLEGETQYF. In nucleotides, the CDR3 is TGCAGCGTTGGAGGGCTAGAAGGCGAGACCCAGTACTTC.

The rearrangement joins TRBV2 to TRBJ1-2, with TRBD1 identical over 7 bases. From germline, CDR1 is SNHLY and CDR2 FYNNEI. V was pared by 6 bases and J by 0 bases, with 10 bases of the junction left unmatched. There are 16 residues in the CDR3. As DNA, the CDR3 is TGTGCCAGCAGCGTTCGGACAGGCGGGTCTAACTATGGCTACACCTTC. It is translated as CASSVRTGGSNYGYTF. Full variable domain (rest looked up from reference TRBV2 and TRBJ1-2): EPEVTQTPSHQVTQMGQEVILRCVPISNHLYFYWYRQILGQKVEFLVSFYNNEISEKSEIFDDQFSVERPDGSNFTLKIRSTKLEDSAMYFCASSVRTGGSNYGYTFGSGTRLTVV.

The V and J genes are TRBV29-1 and TRBJ2-5; D is possibly TRBD1 or TRBD2 (5 bases each). Germline V lookup: CDR1 SQVTM, CDR2 ANQGSEA. This CDR3 is built from 14 residues. V shed 5 bases and J shed 5 bases, with 18 bases lying between them. The CDR3 DNA follows: TGCAGCGTTTTATTCTCCGGGGCCAGGGAGACCCAGTACTTC. Its translation: CSVLFSGARETQYF.

The chain couples TRBV30 to TRBJ2-1; unclear D gene. This CDR3 is built from 13 residues. V gave up 2 bases and J gave up 4 bases, with 9 bases separating them. Germline assignment: CDR1 GTSNPN and CDR2 SVGIG (reference sequence). CDR3 amino acids: CAWSTLMYNEQFF. The CDR3 coding sequence is TGTGCCTGGAGTACCCTGATGTACAATGAGCAGTTCTTC.

The chain is built from TRBV29-1 and TRBJ2-7, with D possibly called TRBD1 or TRBD2 (5 bases each). Germline V CDR1 and CDR2: SQVTM, ANQGSEA. V gave up 7 bases and J gave up 1 base, with 17 bases separating them. This CDR3 is built from 14 residues. The CDR3 DNA reads TGCAGCGCACGCCCGGGACGCTTTTCCTACGAGCAGTACTTC. Amino acid sequence: CSARPGRFSYEQYF.